This TCR beta chain was found in a study of Ad26.COV2.S vaccination and SARS-CoV-2 variants. As for the study in general: Once or twice, 56 days apart, Ad26.COV2.S was delivered intramuscularly.

Stated treatment: some 20 received Ad26.COV2.S at low or high dose, single or two shots; roughly five received placebo; per-sample allocation not given. Specimen acquisition occurred on day 63 following the initial vaccine or placebo injection. Donation was by an adult aged 18-55 years who was in Boston. Profiled with immunoSEQ multiplex PCR; TCRdb holds only in-frame clones, not every one. The sample lists approximately 420,000 clones, 75% to 90% occurring once. This CDR3 is built from 15 residues. The ends were cut back, 1 base at V and 1 base at J, with 10 bases in the middle. CDR1 is LGHNA and CDR2 is YNFKEQ in the germline V gene. On this clone: Its target is unknown.

Regarding the study as a whole: The breadth of spike-specific CD8+ and CD4+ T cell responses after vaccination was reportedly substantial.

This clonotype was sampled from a person between 18 and 65 years old who received the Ad26.COV2.S COVID-19 vaccine or a placebo. The sequences come from peripheral blood, collected in a trial of Ad26.COV2.S vaccine versus placebo. The chain joins TRBV4-2 to TRBJ1-1; weak D call: TRBD1 (5 bases). The CDR3 DNA sequence: TGTGCCAGCAGCCAAGGACAGCAATGGAACACTGAAGCTTTCTTT. It yields the protein CASSQGQQWNTEAFF.